This T cell receptor (beta chain) was documented in a study of cytomegalovirus exposure and HLA in healthy donors. In the study overall: Earlier findings included over 90 million unique TCR beta sequences obtained from roughly 200 million T cells. Study observations and caveats: When presence/absence was analysed, sequencing depth was taken to be roughly uniform across donors. The CMV antigen specificity of a few CMV-associated chains was confirmed through in vitro analysis. In an earlier analysis, most TCR beta V segments were productive about 87% or about 30% of the time.

Germline V CDR1 and CDR2: MDHEN, SYDVKM. The CDR3 spans 12 residues. The V end lost 7 bases, the J end lost 8 bases, and 11 bases lay between the germline ends. On this clone: Its antigen remains unidentified.

PCR used 60 Vbeta primers and 13 Jbeta primers. Data came from immunoSEQ multiplex PCR; TCRdb stores just in-frame clones and leaves some out. The sample includes under 70,000 clones, 65% to 85% of them seen just once. Sequencing was performed on PBMCs. The genes are TRBV28 and TRBJ1-4, with D perhaps TRBD1 (6 bases). The source of this sequence is a female donor in good health and CMV-seronegative. This CDR3 is CASMGGGEKLFF. CDR3 sequence (DNA): TGTGCCAGCATGGGGGGGGGCGAAAAACTGTTTTTT.